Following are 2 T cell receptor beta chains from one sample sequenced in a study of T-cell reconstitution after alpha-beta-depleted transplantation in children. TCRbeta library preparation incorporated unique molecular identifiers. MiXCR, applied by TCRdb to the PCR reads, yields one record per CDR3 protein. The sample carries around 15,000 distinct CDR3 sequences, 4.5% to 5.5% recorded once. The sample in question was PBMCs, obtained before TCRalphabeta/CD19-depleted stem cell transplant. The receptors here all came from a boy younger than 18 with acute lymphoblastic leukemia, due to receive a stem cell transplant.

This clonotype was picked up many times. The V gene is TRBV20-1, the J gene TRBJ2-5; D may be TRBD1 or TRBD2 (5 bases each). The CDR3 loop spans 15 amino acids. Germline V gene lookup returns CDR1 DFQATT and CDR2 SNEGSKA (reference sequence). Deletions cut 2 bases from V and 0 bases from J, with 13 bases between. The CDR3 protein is CSARSRGAYQETQYF. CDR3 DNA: TGCAGTGCTAGATCACGAGGGGCTTACCAAGAGACCCAGTACTTC.

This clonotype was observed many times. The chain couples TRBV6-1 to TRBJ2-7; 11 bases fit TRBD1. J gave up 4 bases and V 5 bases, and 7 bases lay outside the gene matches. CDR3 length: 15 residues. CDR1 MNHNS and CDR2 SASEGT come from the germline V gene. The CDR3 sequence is CASSRTGTGGYEQYF. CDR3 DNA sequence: TGTGCCAGCAGTAGAACCGGGACAGGGGGTTACGAGCAGTACTTC.